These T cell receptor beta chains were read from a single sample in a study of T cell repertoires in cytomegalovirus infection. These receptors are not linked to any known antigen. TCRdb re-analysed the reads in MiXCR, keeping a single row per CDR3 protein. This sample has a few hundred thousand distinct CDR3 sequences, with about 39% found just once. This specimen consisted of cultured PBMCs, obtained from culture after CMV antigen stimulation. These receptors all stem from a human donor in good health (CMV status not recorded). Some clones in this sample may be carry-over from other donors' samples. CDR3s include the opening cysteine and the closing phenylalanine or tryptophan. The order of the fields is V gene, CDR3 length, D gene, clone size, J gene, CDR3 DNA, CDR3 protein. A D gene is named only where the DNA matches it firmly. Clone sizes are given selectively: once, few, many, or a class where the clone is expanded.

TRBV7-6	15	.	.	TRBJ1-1	TGTGCCAGCAGCTTAGCGTCCAGGGTGAACACTGAAGCTTTCTTT	CASSLASRVNTEAFF
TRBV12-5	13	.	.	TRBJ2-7	TGTGCTAGTGCTTGGGAGTTCTCCTACGAGCAGTACTTC	CASAWEFSYEQYF
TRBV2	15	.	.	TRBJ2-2	TGTGCCAGCAGTAGGGCAGACGCGAACACCGGGGAGCTGTTTTTT	CASSRADANTGELFF
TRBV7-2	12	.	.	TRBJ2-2	TGTGCCAGCAGCCACCGAACCGGGGAGCTGTTTTTT	CASSHRTGELFF
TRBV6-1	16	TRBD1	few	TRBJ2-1	TGTGCCAGCAGTGGAACGACAGGGTCTATTGACAATGAGCAGTTCTTC	CASSGTTGSIDNEQFF
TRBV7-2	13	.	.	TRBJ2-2	TGTGCCAGCAGCTCCTCCCGGGCCGGGGAGCTGTTTTTT	CASSSSRAGELFF
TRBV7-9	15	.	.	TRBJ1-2	TGTGCCAGCAGCCCCGGACGGCGGAAAAACTATGGCTACACCTTC	CASSPGRRKNYGYTF
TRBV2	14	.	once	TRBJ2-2	TGTGCCAGCAGTTCCAAAACAGGCACCGGGGAGCTGTTTTTT	CASSSKTGTGELFF
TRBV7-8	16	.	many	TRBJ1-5	TGTGCCAGCAGCTTAGAGGGACCGGACTTTCGTCAGCCCCAGCATTTT	CASSLEGPDFRQPQHF
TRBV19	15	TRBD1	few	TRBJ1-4	TGTGCCAGTAGTCTAACCGGGACAGGGCTTGAAAAACTGTTTTTT	CASSLTGTGLEKLFF
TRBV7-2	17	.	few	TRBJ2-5	TGTGCCAGCAGCTTATCTCTGGGGGAGCCTAATAAAGAGACCCAGTACTTC	CASSLSLGEPNKETQYF
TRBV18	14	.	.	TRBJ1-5	TGTGCCAGCTCACCTAACTTGGGGAATCAGCCCCAGCATTTT	CASSPNLGNQPQHF
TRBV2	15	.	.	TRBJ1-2	TGTGCCAGCAGTCCCGAACAGGGATCTATCTATGGCTACACCTTC	CASSPEQGSIYGYTF
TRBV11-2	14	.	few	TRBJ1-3	TGTGCCAGCAGCATACAGGTTGCTGGAAACACCATATATTTT	CASSIQVAGNTIYF
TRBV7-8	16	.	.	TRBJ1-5	TGTGCCAGCAGCATAACCCCGGCGTATAGCAATCAGCCCCAGCATTTT	CASSITPAYSNQPQHF
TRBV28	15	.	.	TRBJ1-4	TGTGCCAGCAGCCGGGACCAGGGTACTAATGAAAAACTGTTTTTT	CASSRDQGTNEKLFF
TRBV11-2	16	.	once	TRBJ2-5	TGTGCCAGCAGCCTCGGTCCGGGACAATATCAAGAGACCCAGTACTTC	CASSLGPGQYQETQYF
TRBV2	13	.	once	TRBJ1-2	TGTGCCAGCAGTTTTAGTACCTCCGGGACTTTTACCTTC	CASSFSTSGTFTF
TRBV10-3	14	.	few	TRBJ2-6	TGTGCCATCAAAGAAGACTCTGGGGCCAACGTCCTGACTTTC	CAIKEDSGANVLTF
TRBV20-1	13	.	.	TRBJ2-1	TGCAGTGCTAGCCGGACTGAATACAATGAGCAGTTCTTC	CSASRTEYNEQFF
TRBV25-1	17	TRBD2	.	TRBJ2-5	TGTGCCAGCAGTGAATATAGGAGCGGGGGGAACCAAGAGACCCAGTACTTC	CASSEYRSGGNQETQYF
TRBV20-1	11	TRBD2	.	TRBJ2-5	TGCAGTACGACTAGCGGGGAGACCCAGTACTTC	CSTTSGETQYF
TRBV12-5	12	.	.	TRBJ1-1	TGTGCTGGGCTAAACCTGAACACTGAAGCTTTCTTT	CAGLNLNTEAFF
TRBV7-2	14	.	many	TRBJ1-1	TGTGCCAGCAGCACAAGACAGGTGAACACTGAAGCTTTCTTT	CASSTRQVNTEAFF
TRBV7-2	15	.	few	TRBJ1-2	TGTGCCAGCAGCGCCCCTTCCGGGACCAACTATGGCTACACCTTC	CASSAPSGTNYGYTF